This TCR beta chain was sequenced in a study of HIV-infected patients and healthy controls. The sample holds many counts of this clonotype. The germline V gene encodes CDR1 MNHNS and CDR2 SASEGT. CDR3 length equals 14 residues. The V segment lost 6 bases and the J segment 6 bases; nucleotides outside the gene matches: 7. Each CDR3 protein gets one entry after TCRdb re-called the 5' RACE reads with MiXCR. The profile shows about 64,000 distinct CDR3 sequences, over 15% of them singletons. The gene calls are TRBV6-1 and TRBJ1-5; 8 nucleotides line up with TRBD1. The sequence derives from a human donor in good health. Sequencing input: CD4+ T cells from blood. CDR3 nucleotides: TGTGCCAGCAGGGACAGGGCAGCGGTTCAGCCCCAGCATTTT. Its protein product is CASRDRAAVQPQHF.